This paragraph covers one T cell receptor beta chain sequence. The antigen is unknown. 60 Vbeta and 13 Jbeta primers were used in PCR. Profiling relied on immunoSEQ multiplex PCR, and the TCRdb table lists in-frame clones only, not all of them. This table holds tens of thousands of clones, around 80% found once. These data come from a study of cytomegalovirus exposure and HLA in healthy donors. This cohort consisted of healthy bone marrow donors. Study findings and constraints: Researchers reported in a later analysis that common viral pathogens appeared linked to several top clusters. Near-uniform donor sequencing depth was presumed by presence/absence analyses.

The sample comprised PBMCs. This TCR came from a male donor in good health and CMV-seropositive.

The CDR3 here is CASSSGSGEKLFF. The CDR3 DNA reads TGTGCCAGCAGTTCAGGGTCCGGTGAAAAACTGTTTTTT. The gene calls are TRBV28 and TRBJ1-4; D is possibly TRBD1 (5 bases). Trimming took off 4 bases at V and 7 bases at J, with 10 bases between the two ends. This CDR3 has 13 amino acids. Germline V gives CDR1 MDHEN, CDR2 SYDVKM.